The 7 T cell receptor beta chains below were found in one sample sequenced in a study of CXCR3-negative and CXCR3-positive naive CD8 T cells (dated by TCRdb to the late 2010s). What the research found in general, with its limitations: TRB CDR3s from CXCR3-positive naive cells showed higher hydrophobicity (lower Kidera factor 4), lower energy, and higher strength and volume indices than CXCR3-negative naive cells.

Sequenced on a NextSeq 550. The Human TCR Profiling Kit (MiLaboratory) was used to make UMI-labeled 5' RACE TRB cDNA libraries. TCRdb reprocessed the reads, reporting each CDR3 protein sequence once and no DNA. The sample has 140,000 to 150,000 distinct CDR3 sequences on record. Around 0.28% of the sample belongs to the ten largest clones. Their antigens are not known. Material for sequencing was naive CXCR3+ CD8+ T cells from blood. The sample's cell subset or site label is to be understood as: CD45RO-CCR7+CD27+CD95- naive CD8+ T cells expressing CXCR3 (TNR3+). The receptors here all came from a human donor in good health. Some clones in this sample may be carry-over from other donors' samples.

The rearrangement links TRBV9 to TRBJ2-1; the D call from TCRdb, TRBD1, cannot be confirmed without DNA. The V gene's germline CDR1 is SGDLS and CDR2 YYNGEE. There are 16 residues in the CDR3. The CDR3 loop is CASSPRVAGQHNEQFF.

This chain uses TRBV12-3 or TRBV12-4 with TRBJ2-2. The CDR3 consists of 15 residues. The CDR3 loop reads CASSLGNLNTGELFF.

The CDR3 is CSARGLDSGELFF. The chain couples TRBV20-1 to TRBJ2-2; TCRdb's assignment of TRBD2 cannot be checked, as there is no DNA. The CDR3 has 13 residues. Germline CDR1 DFQATT, CDR2 SNEGSKA (reference sequence).

The CDR3 protein is CASSSIGGETQYF. This chain joins TRBV14 and TRBJ2-5. This CDR3 is 13 amino acids long. CDR1 is SGHDN, CDR2 FVKESK, per germline.

The V call is TRBV12-3 or TRBV12-4, the J call TRBJ2-3; there is no DNA to check the TCRdb D call of TRBD1. CDR3 length: 14 amino acids. This CDR3 reads CASSSEGDVDTQYF.

The chain recombines TRBV5-5 with TRBJ1-3. The CDR3 extends over 14 amino acids. Per the germline V gene, CDR1 is SGHKS and CDR2 is YYEKEE (reference sequence). The chain's CDR3 is CASSFADSGNTIYF.

The chain is built from TRBV29-1 and TRBJ2-7; with no DNA, the TCRdb D assignment of TRBD2 cannot be verified. The CDR3 sequence is 14 residues long. Looked up from germline, CDR1 is SQVTM and CDR2 is ANQGSEA. The CDR3 sequence: CSVEWTSGGYEQYF.